These 21 T cell receptor beta chains originate from one sample sequenced in a study of blood T cell repertoires in COVID-19. Clones were read by immunoSEQ multiplex PCR, and TCRdb kept only the in-frame ones, dropping some. The sample contains more than 200,000 clones, about 89% of which appear only once. The sequencing sample was made of PBMCs or T cells enriched from blood (not recorded which). The origin of the receptors is a young woman who had recovered from COVID-19.

V is TRBV4-1 and J is TRBJ2-7; 7 bases are a match to TRBD2. The trim removed 0 bases at V and 3 bases at J, leaving 8 bases unmatched. The CDR3 runs 16 residues. CDR1 is MGHRA, CDR2 YSYEKL, per germline. CDR3 in amino acids: CASSQEGGSVVYEQYF. The CDR3 DNA sequence: TGCGCCAGCAGCCAAGAAGGCGGGAGCGTAGTCTACGAGCAGTACTTC.

The chain links TRBV28 to TRBJ1-1; 10 bases match TRBD1. CDR3 length equals 16 residues. The junction had 9 bases not matched to a gene; V was cut back by 5 bases and J by 3 bases. Germline CDR1 is MDHEN and CDR2 is SYDVKM. The CDR3 DNA follows: TGTGCCAGCAGTCAAGACAGGGGGCTGTTAGACACTGAAGCTTTCTTT. Translation gives CASSQDRGLLDTEAFF.

V gene TRBV15 combines with J gene TRBJ1-5, with unresolved D. This CDR3 is built from 15 residues. Trimming removed 1 base from V and 0 bases from J, with 7 bases in between. The germline gives CDR1 LNHNV, CDR2 YYDKDF (reference sequence). Written as DNA, the CDR3 is TGTGCCACCAGCAGAGGTACCTATAGCAATCAGCCCCAGCATTTT. Residues: CATSRGTYSNQPQHF.

This clone came up once. The V and J genes are TRBV7-2 and TRBJ1-3; D is undetermined. The CDR3 loop spans 15 amino acids. The germline gives CDR1 SGHTA, CDR2 FQGNSA. The V gene lost 1 base and the J gene lost 1 base, with 8 bases spanning the gap. The CDR3 DNA sequence: TGTGCCAGCAGCTTAGGACCGGGGTCTGGAAACACCATATATTTT. It codes for CASSLGPGSGNTIYF.

This sequence joins TRBV5-3 and TRBJ2-1; 7 bases line up with TRBD2. TRBV5-3 is filed as an ORF, its function uncertain. Trimming took 4 bases from V and 8 from J; bases not matched to a gene: 15. The CDR3 consists of 16 residues. In DNA, the CDR3 is TGTGCCAGAAGCCCCCATGAGAGGGAGGGCCCAGATGAGCAGTTCTTC. As protein: CARSPHEREGPDEQFF.

The V gene is TRBV4-3, the J gene TRBJ2-6; no firm D call. This CDR3 is built from 18 residues. With 0 bases removed from V and 2 bases from J, the gap between germline ends came to 14 bases. From germline, CDR1 is LGHNA and CDR2 YSLEER. The CDR3 DNA sequence: TGCGCCAGCAGCCAAGATATCCCCCCCTCCGCTGGGGCCAACGTCCTGACTTTC. This codes for CASSQDIPPSAGANVLTF.

The chain joins TRBV5-4 to TRBJ1-1; D remains unclear. In germline, CDR1 is SGHNT, CDR2 YYREEE (reference sequence). The CDR3 spans 13 residues. V lost 4 bases to trimming and J lost 3 bases, with 10 bases between them. CDR3: CASSPPMDTEAFF. Here the CDR3 DNA reads TGTGCCAGCAGCCCCCCTATGGACACTGAAGCTTTCTTT.

This chain connects TRBV7-8 to TRBJ2-2, with D perhaps matching TRBD1 (5 bases). Germline values: CDR1 SGHVS, CDR2 FQNEAQ. V lost 5 bases to trimming and J lost 2 bases, with 15 bases between them. CDR3 size: 16 residues. CDR3 DNA sequence: TGTGCCAGCAGCGGGGCGGACACCGGAAACACCGGGGAGCTGTTTTTT. This codes for CASSGADTGNTGELFF. The entire variable domain, with the rest obtained from reference TRBV7-8 and TRBJ2-2, is as follows: GAGVSQSPRYKVAKRGQDVALRCDPISGHVSLFWYQQALGQGPEFLTYFQNEAQLDKSGLPSDRFFAERPEGSVSTLKIQRTQQEDSAVYLCASSGADTGNTGELFFGEGSRLTVL.

The V gene is TRBV5-6, the J gene TRBJ1-3; D gene uncertain. This CDR3 is built from 18 residues. Trimming shortened V by 1 base and J by 0 bases, and 17 bases separated the two germline ends. Germline CDR1 reads SGHDT; CDR2 reads YYEEEE. CDR3 DNA: TGTGCCAGCAGCTTGCGGTTGAGTGGGCAGAACTCTGGAAACACCATATATTTT. Translating it yields CASSLRLSGQNSGNTIYF.

This rearrangement joins TRBV28 to TRBJ2-7, with 13 bases matching TRBD2. V gave up 4 bases and J gave up 7 bases; unmatched junction bases: 10. The length of the CDR3 is 16 residues. Germline lookup yields CDR1 MDHEN and CDR2 SYDVKM. CDR3 nucleotide sequence: TGTGCCAGCAGTTCCGGGACTAGCGGGAAAACGGAGGAGCAGTACTTC. Translating it yields CASSSGTSGKTEEQYF.

The rearrangement joins TRBV5-1 to TRBJ2-7, with 16 nucleotides matching TRBD2. The germline gives CDR1 SGHRS, CDR2 YFSETQ. This CDR3 contains 17 residues. Trimming removed 4 bases from V and 6 bases from J; junction bases left unmatched: 10. The CDR3 bases are TGCGCCAGCAGCCCCTCAGGGACTAGCGGGAGGGCCAGCGAGCAGTACTTC. Its translation is CASSPSGTSGRASEQYF.

On this clone itself: Germline and junction disagree at one end, which may indicate a read error. The CDR3 bases are TGTGCCTGGAGGGGGGGGGAGGAGCCGTACAGTGAGCAGTTCTTC. This gives the protein CAWRGGEEPYSEQFF. The chain employs TRBV30 and TRBJ2-1; 7 nucleotides match TRBD2. Germline CDR1 is GTSNPN and CDR2 is SVGIG (reference sequence). This CDR3 contains 15 residues.

The chain couples TRBV5-1 to TRBJ1-2, with 12 positions matching TRBD1. V dropped 4 bases and J dropped 2; count of bases not matched to a gene: 3. The CDR3 length is 15 residues. Germline CDR1 SGHRS, CDR2 YFSETQ. DNA of the CDR3: TGCGCCAGCAGCCAGGGACAGGGGGCGAACTATGGCTACACCTTC. This encodes CASSQGQGANYGYTF.

This chain connects TRBV5-1 to TRBJ2-3; D remains ambiguous. CDR3 size: 13 residues. V was cut by 2 bases and J by 5 bases, with 9 bases left in between. Germline loops: CDR1 SGHRS, CDR2 YFSETQ. CDR3 bases: TGCGCCAGCAGCTTAGGAGTCGAAGATACGCAGTATTTT. This translates into CASSLGVEDTQYF.

The chain has TRBV7-2 and TRBJ2-7, with 7 bases lining up with TRBD2. The CDR3 is 15 residues long. CDR1 and CDR2 (germline): SGHTA, FQGNSA. J gave up 2 bases and V 3 bases, and 7 bases lay outside the gene matches. CDR3 loop: CASSLVAGLTYEQYF. DNA for the CDR3: TGTGCCAGCAGCTTGGTGGCGGGACTAACCTACGAGCAGTACTTC.

This rearrangement joins TRBV30 to TRBJ2-3; TRBD2 matches 8 bases. This CDR3 comprises 15 residues. Germline lookup yields CDR1 GTSNPN and CDR2 SVGIG (reference sequence). The V segment lost 0 bases and the J segment 6 bases; nucleotides outside the gene matches: 8. The chain's CDR3 is CAWSVGSGILDTQYF. The CDR3 DNA sequence: TGTGCCTGGAGTGTAGGTAGCGGGATTTTGGATACGCAGTATTTT.

The sample holds one count of this clone. The genes are TRBV4-2 and TRBJ2-2, with D tentatively TRBD2 (10 bases). V was trimmed by 3 bases and J by 0 bases, leaving 26 bases between them. The CDR3 is made up of 21 amino acids. Germline V gene lookup returns CDR1 LGHNA and CDR2 YNFKEQ. In nucleotides, the CDR3 is TGTGCCAGCAGCCAGCGACAGGGGGTGACTAGCGGGCCTACGAACACCGGGGAGCTGTTTTTT. Translated, it gives CASSQRQGVTSGPTNTGELFF.

J is TRBJ2-2 and V is TRBV11-3; TRBD1 might be the D (7 bases). The CDR3 has 18 amino acids. Trimming cost V 1 base and J 3 bases, with 18 bases left between them. CDR1 is SGHNT and CDR2 is YENEEA in the germline V gene. CDR3 DNA: TGTGCCAGCAGCTTAGGTGGACGACAGGGAGGTTACACCGGGGAGCTGTTTTTT. Amino acids: CASSLGGRQGGYTGELFF.

The chain has TRBV9 and TRBJ2-6, with 7 bases aligning to TRBD1. This CDR3 region has 16 residues. With 2 bases clipped from V and 0 bases from J, the junction kept 2 bases outside the gene matches. Germline V gives CDR1 SGDLS, CDR2 YYNGEE. This chain's CDR3 is CASSVTGSSGANVLTF. CDR3 coding DNA: TGTGCCAGCAGCGTGACAGGGAGCTCTGGGGCCAACGTCCTGACTTTC.

V usage is TRBV9 and J usage is TRBJ2-1, with 7 bases aligning to TRBD2. V shed 1 base, J shed 8 bases, and the junction held 6 bases outside the gene matches. From germline, CDR1 is SGDLS and CDR2 YYNGEE. This CDR3 has 14 residues. The CDR3 nucleotides read TGTGCCAGCAGCGTATCGGGGAGGGCCGATGAGCAGTTCTTC. Translation gives CASSVSGRADEQFF.

The gene calls are TRBV7-2 and TRBJ1-2; D gene ambiguous. Germline V gene sequence: CDR1 SGHTA, CDR2 FQGNSA. The CDR3 is 15 amino acids. Trimming took off 3 bases at V and 0 bases at J, with 11 bases between the two ends. The CDR3 here is CASSFLYTTNYGYTF. The CDR3 DNA sequence: TGTGCCAGCAGCTTTCTTTACACCACTAACTATGGCTACACCTTC.